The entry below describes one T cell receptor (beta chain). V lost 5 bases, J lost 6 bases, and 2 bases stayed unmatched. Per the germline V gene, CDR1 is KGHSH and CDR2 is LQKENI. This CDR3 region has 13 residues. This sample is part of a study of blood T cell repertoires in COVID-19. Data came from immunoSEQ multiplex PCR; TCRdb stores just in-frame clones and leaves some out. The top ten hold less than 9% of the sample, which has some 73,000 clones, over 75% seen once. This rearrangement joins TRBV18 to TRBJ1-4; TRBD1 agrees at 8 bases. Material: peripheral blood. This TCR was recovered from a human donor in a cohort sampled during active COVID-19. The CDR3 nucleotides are TGTGCCAGCTCAAAGACAGGGGATGAAAAACTGTTTTTT. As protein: CASSKTGDEKLFF.